This is a list of T cell receptor beta chains from one sample in a study of T cell repertoires in cytomegalovirus infection. TCRdb reprocessed the reads via MiXCR and lists one record per CDR3 protein. The sample has 270,000 or so distinct CDR3 sequences; 15% to 20% are singletons. The sequenced sample consisted of CD8+ T cells from PBMCs. These receptors were taken from a human donor in good health (CMV status not recorded). Some clones in this sample may be carry-over from other donors' samples. Each CDR3 is given with its conserved first and last residue. A D gene is named only where the DNA matches it firmly. The size field is filled for only some rows; it gives once, few, many or a size class.

15,NA,NA,TRBJ2-7,TRBV6-2/TRBV6-3,TGTGCCAGCAGTCTCGCGACGAGAAGCCCCTACGAGCAGTACTTC,CASSLATRSPYEQYF
15,TRBD1,many,TRBJ1-1,TRBV7-2,TGTGCCAGCAGCTTAAGGACAGGGATCAACACTGAAGCTTTCTTT,CASSLRTGINTEAFF
13,TRBD1,NA,TRBJ2-7,TRBV10-3,TGTGCCATCAGTGGGACAGGGTTTGACGAGCAGTACTTC,CAISGTGFDEQYF
16,TRBD2,NA,TRBJ2-7,TRBV4-1,TGCGCCAGCAGCCCGCCAGCGGGGGAGAGCTCCTACGAGCAGTACTTC,CASSPPAGESSYEQYF
13,TRBD1,NA,TRBJ1-2,TRBV25-1,TGTGCCAGCAGTGTGGGGACAGGTCATGGCTACACCTTC,CASSVGTGHGYTF
15,NA,many,TRBJ2-1,TRBV7-2,TGTGCCAGCAGCTTGGTGTCGGAAATTCACAATGAGCAGTTCTTC,CASSLVSEIHNEQFF
16,TRBD1,NA,TRBJ2-1,TRBV28,TGTGCCAGCAGTCTGACAGGGGGCTCGTCCTACAATGAGCAGTTCTTC,CASSLTGGSSYNEQFF
13,NA,many,TRBJ1-1,TRBV7-2,TGTGCCAGCAGCTTATTGTCAGGGACTGAAGCTTTCTTT,CASSLLSGTEAFF
14,NA,NA,TRBJ1-6,TRBV6-1,TGTGCCAGCAAGGGGGGACAAGATAATTCACCCCTCCACTTT,CASKGGQDNSPLHF
15,NA,many,TRBJ2-7,TRBV27,TGTGCCAGCAGTTTATCGGTGACAGGTACTTCGAAGCAGTACTTC,CASSLSVTGTSKQYF
15,TRBD2,few,TRBJ2-3,TRBV18,TGTGCCAGCTCACCTTATAGCGGGAGAACAGATACGCAGTATTTT,CASSPYSGRTDTQYF
14,NA,few,TRBJ1-2,TRBV25-1,TGTGCCAGCAGTGAATACTTTGGGTTCGGCGGCTACACCTTC,CASSEYFGFGGYTF
13,NA,NA,TRBJ2-1,TRBV15,TGTGCCACCAGCAAGGACCGTCACAATGAGCAGTTCTTC,CATSKDRHNEQFF
13,NA,few,TRBJ2-7,TRBV14,TGTGCCAGCAGCCAAGAGCGGGTCGCCGAGCAGTACTTC,CASSQERVAEQYF
16,NA,few,TRBJ2-3,TRBV5-6,TGTGCCAGCAGCGAATACAACCGAGGCGGCACAGATACGCAGTATTTT,CASSEYNRGGTDTQYF
15,TRBD1,many,TRBJ1-2,TRBV7-8,TGTGCCAGCAGCTTAAGACAGGGGATGGACTATGGCTACACCTTC,CASSLRQGMDYGYTF
14,NA,few,TRBJ2-3,TRBV6-2/TRBV6-3,TGTGCCAGCAGTCCCCGATGGGTCACAGATACGCAGTATTTT,CASSPRWVTDTQYF
18,TRBD1,NA,TRBJ2-2,TRBV18,TGTGCCAGCTCACCAGGCCGTCCGGGACAGGGTTACACCGGGGAGCTGTTTTTT,CASSPGRPGQGYTGELFF
14,NA,few,TRBJ1-1,TRBV12-5,TGTGCTAGTGAACCCTCGACTGCGAACACTGAAGCTTTCTTT,CASEPSTANTEAFF
15,NA,many,TRBJ2-3,TRBV11-2,TGTGCCAGCAGCATAGGGCCAGCCTGGCCAGATACGCAGTATTTT,CASSIGPAWPDTQYF
17,TRBD1,few,TRBJ1-1,TRBV7-9,TGTGCCAGCAGCTTACCTCGACAGGGGCCCGAGAACACTGAAGCTTTCTTT,CASSLPRQGPENTEAFF
15,NA,NA,TRBJ1-1,TRBV11-2,TGTGCCAGCAGCTTACTCGGGGGGCTTGACACTGAAGCTTTCTTT,CASSLLGGLDTEAFF
16,NA,many,TRBJ2-4,TRBV11-2,TGTGCCAGCAGCTTAGAGCTTGAGGCAACCAAAAACATTCAGTACTTC,CASSLELEATKNIQYF
14,NA,few,TRBJ2-7,TRBV7-6,TGTGCCAGCTCGGAAACAGGACACACCTACGAGCAGTACTTC,CASSETGHTYEQYF
12,NA,few,TRBJ1-1,TRBV7-9,TGTGCCAGCAGCCCTAGGGGACTTGAAGCTTTCTTT,CASSPRGLEAFF
15,TRBD1,NA,TRBJ1-2,TRBV28,TGTGCCAGCAGTTTAGAGGGGGCATCCTGGGATGGCTACACCTTC,CASSLEGASWDGYTF
14,NA,many,TRBJ2-7,TRBV7-8,TGTGCCAGCAGCTTACTACAGGGCTCTTCCGAGCAGTACTTC,CASSLLQGSSEQYF
16,NA,NA,TRBJ1-6,TRBV4-1,TGCGCCAGCAGCCGTCACCTCCAAAGGCCCAATTCACCCCTCCACTTT,CASSRHLQRPNSPLHF
15,NA,NA,TRBJ2-1,TRBV4-1,TGCGCCAGCAGCCTGTCTGCGGAGGGGTACAATGAGCAGTTCTTC,CASSLSAEGYNEQFF
16,NA,many,TRBJ2-3,TRBV7-9,TGTGCCAGCAGCCCTCCAGGTGAGGGCCGCACAGATACGCAGTATTTT,CASSPPGEGRTDTQYF